The clone carrying this T cell receptor beta chain has more than one count but fewer than ten. Its specificity is unknown. Unique molecular identifiers were built into the TCRbeta library. TCRdb re-derived calls from the PCR reads in MiXCR, one entry per CDR3 protein. The repertoire has roughly 670,000 distinct CDR3 sequences, 10% to 15% of them found once; the top ten carry about 0.77%. This sample stems from a study of T-cell reconstitution after alpha-beta-depleted transplantation in children. Findings and caveats of the study: The origin of high day-60 TCRbeta diversity in some patients lay in surviving recipient T cells and thymic progenitors. The main origin of T-cell counts and diversity one year after transplant was newly produced T cells. Expanded clones from the graft, numbering several hundred, reportedly supplied alpha-beta T cells about two months after transplant.

CDR3 length equals 12 residues. Germline V lookup: CDR1 LGHDT, CDR2 YNNKEL (reference sequence). V was trimmed by 2 bases and J by 5 bases, leaving 7 bases between them. The chain carries TRBV3-1 and TRBJ2-7; D is ambiguous. Material: PBMCs, obtained before TCRalphabeta/CD19-depleted stem cell transplant. This receptor was taken from a girl aged 2 to 10 with congenital amegakaryocytic thrombocytopenia, due to receive a stem cell transplant. The CDR3 reads CASSQFDDEQYF. CDR3 DNA sequence: TGTGCCAGCAGCCAATTCGACGACGAGCAGTACTTC.